This is a list of T cell receptor beta chains from one sample in a study of vaccination and CD4 T cells after COVID-19. No cognate antigen is known for these TCRs. TCRdb redid the calling of the PCR reads with MiXCR, one entry per CDR3 protein. This repertoire shows fewer than 20,000 distinct CDR3 sequences, 45% to 65% found once; its top ten account for roughly 12%. Sequenced sample: CD4+ T cells from blood, cultured in vitro. These receptors all come from a human donor who had recovered from COVID-19. Both conserved end residues are part of each CDR3. Fields, in order: J gene, V gene, clone size, D gene, CDR3 protein, CDR3 DNA. A D gene is named only where the DNA matches it firmly. Clone size is shown for a subset of rows, as once, few, many or a class of expanded clone.

J: TRBJ2-5; V: TRBV24-1; size: -; D: -; CDR3: CATSDSRTSQETQYF; DNA: TGTGCCACCAGTGATTCACGGACAAGCCAAGAGACCCAGTACTTC
J: TRBJ2-2; V: TRBV7-6; size: -; D: -; CDR3: CASSLGGGAEGTGELFF; DNA: TGTGCCAGCAGCTTAGGAGGGGGGGCGGAAGGCACCGGGGAGCTGTTTTTT
J: TRBJ2-2; V: TRBV5-4; size: once; D: -; CDR3: CASSGVAGELFF; DNA: TGTGCCAGCAGCGGAGTGGCCGGGGAGCTGTTTTTT
J: TRBJ1-4; V: TRBV20-1; size: once; D: -; CDR3: CSARRRGAGANEKLFF; DNA: TGCAGTGCTAGACGAAGGGGTGCCGGGGCTAATGAAAAACTGTTTTTT
J: TRBJ2-2; V: TRBV6-1; size: -; D: TRBD2; CDR3: CASRSPLAGAANTGELFF; DNA: TGTGCCAGCAGATCGCCACTAGCGGGGGCGGCGAACACCGGGGAGCTGTTTTTT
J: TRBJ1-1; V: TRBV30; size: -; D: -; CDR3: CAWKSGIMNTEAFF; DNA: TGTGCCTGGAAATCTGGGATCATGAACACTGAAGCTTTCTTT
J: TRBJ2-1; V: TRBV20-1; size: -; D: TRBD2; CDR3: CSAVGGLRVF; DNA: TGCAGTGCCGTGGGGGGGTTGAGGGTCTTC
J: TRBJ1-2; V: TRBV7-8; size: -; D: -; CDR3: CASSLVPGPRGYTF; DNA: TGTGCCAGCAGCTTAGTTCCAGGCCCTCGCGGCTACACCTTC
J: TRBJ1-5; V: TRBV19; size: -; D: -; CDR3: CASNSRNSNQPQHF; DNA: TGTGCCAGTAACTCCAGGAATAGCAATCAGCCCCAGCATTTT
J: TRBJ2-7; V: TRBV20-1; size: few; D: -; CDR3: CSARVVKNEQYF; DNA: TGCAGTGCTAGAGTCGTTAAAAACGAGCAGTACTTC
J: TRBJ2-1; V: TRBV7-6; size: -; D: TRBD2; CDR3: CASSRTSGASNEQFF; DNA: TGTGCCAGCAGCCGGACTAGCGGGGCAAGTAATGAGCAGTTCTTC
J: TRBJ1-5; V: TRBV7-2; size: -; D: -; CDR3: CASSLGVLGTNQPQHF; DNA: TGTGCCAGCAGCTTAGGGGTTCTGGGAACGAATCAGCCCCAGCATTTT
J: TRBJ2-3; V: TRBV6-1; size: few; D: -; CDR3: CASSAQFGGGTDTQYF; DNA: TGTGCCAGCAGTGCCCAATTCGGGGGCGGCACAGATACGCAGTATTTT
J: TRBJ2-5; V: TRBV5-1; size: -; D: TRBD1; CDR3: CASSLGDRAGETQYF; DNA: TGCGCCAGCAGCTTGGGGGACAGAGCAGGAGAGACCCAGTACTTC
J: TRBJ2-5; V: TRBV20-1; size: -; D: TRBD2; CDR3: CSVLGTSGQETQYF; DNA: TGCAGTGTTTTGGGGACTAGCGGGCAAGAGACCCAGTACTTC
J: TRBJ1-2; V: TRBV5-1; size: few; D: TRBD1; CDR3: CASNQWTGGDGYTF; DNA: TGCGCCAGCAATCAGTGGACAGGGGGTGACGGCTACACCTTC
J: TRBJ2-3; V: TRBV20-1; size: once; D: TRBD1; CDR3: CSAVNHRGGTDTQYF; DNA: TGCAGTGCCGTAAACCACAGGGGAGGCACAGATACGCAGTATTTT
J: TRBJ2-7; V: TRBV18; size: -; D: TRBD1; CDR3: CASSSQGGQGSGYEQYF; DNA: TGTGCCAGCTCGTCCCAGGGGGGACAGGGGTCGGGATACGAGCAGTACTTC
J: TRBJ1-1; V: TRBV27; size: -; D: -; CDR3: CASSYDGNTEAFF; DNA: TGTGCCAGCAGTTACGACGGTAACACTGAAGCTTTCTTT
J: TRBJ2-5; V: TRBV20-1; size: -; D: -; CDR3: CSARLSAPGQETQYF; DNA: TGCAGTGCTAGACTAAGCGCCCCTGGTCAAGAGACCCAGTACTTC
J: TRBJ2-5; V: TRBV11-2; size: -; D: TRBD2; CDR3: CASSGGTSGLGETQYF; DNA: TGTGCCAGCAGCGGTGGAACTAGCGGCTTGGGAGAGACCCAGTACTTC
J: TRBJ1-1; V: TRBV6-1; size: -; D: -; CDR3: CASSANVDLEAFF; DNA: TGTGCCAGCAGTGCCAACGTGGATCTGGAAGCTTTCTTT